The 2 T cell receptor beta chains given below trace back to one sample, sequenced in a study of blood T cell repertoires in COVID-19. Profiled with immunoSEQ multiplex PCR; TCRdb holds only in-frame clones, not every one. The sample carries fewer than 130,000 clones, 75% to 80% recorded once. The specimen sequenced was peripheral blood. The receptors shown here come from a woman older than 75 with active or convalescent COVID-19.

The chain uses TRBV7-6 and TRBJ2-3; D perhaps matches TRBD2 (6 bases). In germline, CDR1 is SGHVS, CDR2 FNYEAQ. The V gene lost 6 bases and the J gene lost 1 base, with 14 bases spanning the gap. This CDR3 comprises 15 residues. CDR3 nucleotide sequence: TGTGCCAGCAGAACCCGGGACTTAGGCACAGATACGCAGTATTTT. Amino acid sequence: CASRTRDLGTDTQYF. Variable domain in full (rest from reference TRBV7-6 and TRBJ2-3): GAGVSQSPRYKVTKRGQDVALRCDPISGHVSLYWYRQALGQGPEFLTYFNYEAQQDKSGLPNDRFSAERPEGSISTLTIQRTEQRDSAMYRCASRTRDLGTDTQYFGPGTRLTVL.

The V call is TRBV6-5, the J call TRBJ1-5; D call uncertain. Trimming shortened V by 0 bases and J by 4 bases, and 10 bases separated the two germline ends. The CDR3 has 15 amino acids. Germline values: CDR1 MNHEY, CDR2 SVGAGI. CDR3 DNA sequence: TGTGCCAGCAGTTACTCTTGGTCACAAAATCAGCCCCAGCATTTT. Protein product: CASSYSWSQNQPQHF.